The T cell receptor beta chain under discussion was sequenced for a study of T cell responses to AZD1222 COVID-19 vaccine. Study-wide points: Variant regions that are unmutated are reportedly the target of nearly half of spike-specific TCRs. Recipients of AZD1222 seropositive at baseline numbered only five or six.

Points on this clone: Its specificity is unknown.

The CDR3 covers 11 residues. V was cut by 4 bases and J by 3 bases, with 4 bases left in between. CDR1 and CDR2 (germline): MNHEY, SVGEGT. Data came from immunoSEQ multiplex PCR; TCRdb stores just in-frame clones and leaves some out. Of about 170,000 clones detected, 87% appear once; the ten largest clones hold about 3%. The sample here was peripheral blood, taken on day 0 of AZD1222 vaccination. The chain joins TRBV6-2 or TRBV6-3 to TRBJ2-7; no clear D gene. This clonotype was sampled from an adult in good health. CDR3 amino acids: CASSWGYEQYF. The CDR3 bases are TGTGCCAGCAGTTGGGGCTACGAGCAGTACTTC.